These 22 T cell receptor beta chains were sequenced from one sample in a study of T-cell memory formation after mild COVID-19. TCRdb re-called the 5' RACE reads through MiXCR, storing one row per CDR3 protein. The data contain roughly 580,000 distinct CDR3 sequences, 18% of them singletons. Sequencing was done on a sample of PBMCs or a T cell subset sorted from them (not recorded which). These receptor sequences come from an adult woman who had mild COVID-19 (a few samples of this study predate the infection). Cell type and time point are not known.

This CDR3 is CASSGYSGSVYNEQFF. The CDR3 coding sequence is TGTGCCAGCAGCGGGTATAGCGGGAGCGTCTACAATGAGCAGTTCTTC. The chain links TRBV7-9 to TRBJ2-1; 9 bases line up with TRBD2. The CDR3 has 16 residues. V trimming: 5 bases; J trimming: 3 bases; junction bases outside the gene matches: 8. Germline V gene data show CDR1 as SEHNR and CDR2 as FQNEAQ (reference sequence).

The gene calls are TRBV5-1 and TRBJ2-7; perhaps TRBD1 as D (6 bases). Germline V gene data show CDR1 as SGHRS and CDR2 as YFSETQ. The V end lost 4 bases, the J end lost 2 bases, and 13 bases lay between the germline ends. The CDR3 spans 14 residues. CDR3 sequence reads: CASSDADRPYEQYF. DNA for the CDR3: TGCGCCAGCAGCGACGCAGACAGGCCCTACGAGCAGTACTTC.

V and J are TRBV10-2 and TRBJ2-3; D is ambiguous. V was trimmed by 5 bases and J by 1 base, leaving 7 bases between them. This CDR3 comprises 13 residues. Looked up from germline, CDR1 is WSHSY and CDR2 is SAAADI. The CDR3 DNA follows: TGCGCCAGCAGTTTACAGCGCACAGATACGCAGTATTTT. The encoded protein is CASSLQRTDTQYF.

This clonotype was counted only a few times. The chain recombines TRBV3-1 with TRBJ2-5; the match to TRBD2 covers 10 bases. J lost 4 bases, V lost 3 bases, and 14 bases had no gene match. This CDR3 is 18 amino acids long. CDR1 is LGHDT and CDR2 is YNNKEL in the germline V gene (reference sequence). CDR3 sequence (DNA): TGTGCCAGCAGCCACGCGGCCCTAGCGGGAGTTCTTGGAGAGACCCAGTACTTC. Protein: CASSHAALAGVLGETQYF.

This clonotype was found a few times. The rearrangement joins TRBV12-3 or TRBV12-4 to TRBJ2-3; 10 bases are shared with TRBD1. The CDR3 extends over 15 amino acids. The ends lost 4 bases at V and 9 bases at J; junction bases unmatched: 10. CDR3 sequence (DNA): TGTGCCAGCAGTTCCCCGGGACAGGGGAGGGGGACGCAGTATTTT. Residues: CASSSPGQGRGTQYF.

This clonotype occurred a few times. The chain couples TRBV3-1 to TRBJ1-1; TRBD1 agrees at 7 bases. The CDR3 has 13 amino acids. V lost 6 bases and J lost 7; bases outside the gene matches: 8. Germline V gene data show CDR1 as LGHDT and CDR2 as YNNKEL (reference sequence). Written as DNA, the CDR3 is TGTGCCAGCAGACATGGACAGGCGGTTGAAGCTTTCTTT. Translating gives CASRHGQAVEAFF.

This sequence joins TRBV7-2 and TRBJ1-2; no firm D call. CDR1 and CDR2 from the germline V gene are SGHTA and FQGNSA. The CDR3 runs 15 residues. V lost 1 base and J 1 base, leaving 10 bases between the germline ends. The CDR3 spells CASSLGRRNNYGYTF. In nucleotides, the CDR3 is TGTGCCAGCAGCTTAGGCCGAAGGAATAACTATGGCTACACCTTC.

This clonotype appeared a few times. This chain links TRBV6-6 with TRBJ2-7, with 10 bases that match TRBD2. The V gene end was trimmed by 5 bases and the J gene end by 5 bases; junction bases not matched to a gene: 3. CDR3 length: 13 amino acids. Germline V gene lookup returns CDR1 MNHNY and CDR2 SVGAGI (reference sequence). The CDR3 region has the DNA TGTGCCAGCAGTCCCGGGACTAGCGACGAGCAGTACTTC. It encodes CASSPGTSDEQYF.

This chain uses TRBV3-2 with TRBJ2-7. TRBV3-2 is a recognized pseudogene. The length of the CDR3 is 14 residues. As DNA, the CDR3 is TGTGCCAGCAGCCAAGAGGCAGGATCCTACGAGCAGTACTTC. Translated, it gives CASSQEAGSYEQYF.

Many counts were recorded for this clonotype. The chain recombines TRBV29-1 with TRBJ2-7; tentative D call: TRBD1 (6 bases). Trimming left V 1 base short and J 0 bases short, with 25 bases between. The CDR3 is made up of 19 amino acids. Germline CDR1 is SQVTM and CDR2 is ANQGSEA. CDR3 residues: CSVEVLRDYPGHYSYEQYF. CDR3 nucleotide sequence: TGCAGCGTTGAAGTGTTACGTGATTACCCGGGACACTACTCCTACGAGCAGTACTTC.

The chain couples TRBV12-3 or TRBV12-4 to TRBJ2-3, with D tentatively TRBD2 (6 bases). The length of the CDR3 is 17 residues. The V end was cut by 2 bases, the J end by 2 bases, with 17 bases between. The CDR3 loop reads CASSLSRRGASTDTQYF. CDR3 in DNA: TGTGCCAGCAGTTTAAGTAGGCGGGGTGCTTCCACAGATACGCAGTATTTT.

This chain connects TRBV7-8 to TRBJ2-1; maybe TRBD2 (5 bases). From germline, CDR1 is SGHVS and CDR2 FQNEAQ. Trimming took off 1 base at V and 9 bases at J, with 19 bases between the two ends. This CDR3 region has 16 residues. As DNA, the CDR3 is TGTGCCAGCAGCTTAGATGGAGGACCTCGGGTTCGTGAGCAGTTCTTC. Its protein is CASSLDGGPRVREQFF.

The CDR3 DNA reads as TGTGCCTGGAGTGTACAGAATGAGCAGTTCTTC. Translating it yields CAWSVQNEQFF. The chain has TRBV30 and TRBJ2-1; D is unclear. This CDR3 is 11 amino acids long. Germline V lookup: CDR1 GTSNPN, CDR2 SVGIG (reference sequence). The V gene lost 0 bases and the J gene lost 7 bases, with 4 bases spanning the gap. The full variable domain, its missing parts supplied by reference TRBV30 and TRBJ2-1, is SQTIHQWPATLVQPVGSPLSLECTVEGTSNPNLYWYRQAAGRGLQLLFYSVGIGQISSEVPQNLSASRPQDRQFILSSKKLLLSDSGFYLCAWSVQNEQFFGPGTRLTVL.

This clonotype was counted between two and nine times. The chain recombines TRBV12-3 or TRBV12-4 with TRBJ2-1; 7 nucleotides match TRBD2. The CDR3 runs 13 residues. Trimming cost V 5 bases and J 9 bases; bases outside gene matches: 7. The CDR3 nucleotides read TGTGCCAGCAGTCCAACCCGGGAGGCTGAGCAGTTCTTC. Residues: CASSPTREAEQFF.

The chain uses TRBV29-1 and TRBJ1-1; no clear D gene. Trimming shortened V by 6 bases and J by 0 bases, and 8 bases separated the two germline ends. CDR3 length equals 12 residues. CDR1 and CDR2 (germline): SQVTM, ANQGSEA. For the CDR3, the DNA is TGCAGCGTGGCTCAGGTGAACACTGAAGCTTTCTTT. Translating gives CSVAQVNTEAFF.

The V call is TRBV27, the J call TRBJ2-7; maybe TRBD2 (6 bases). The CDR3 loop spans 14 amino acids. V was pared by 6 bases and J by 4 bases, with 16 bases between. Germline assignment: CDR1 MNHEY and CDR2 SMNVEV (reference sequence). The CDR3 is CASSPGLNLYEQYF. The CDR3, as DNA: TGTGCCAGCAGCCCCGGACTAAACCTTTACGAGCAGTACTTC.

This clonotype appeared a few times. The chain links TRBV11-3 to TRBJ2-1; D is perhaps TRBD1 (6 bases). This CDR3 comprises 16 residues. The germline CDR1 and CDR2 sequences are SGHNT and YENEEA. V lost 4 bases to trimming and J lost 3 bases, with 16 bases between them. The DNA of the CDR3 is TGTGCCAGCAGCTCGACGACCGGGACATACTACAATGAGCAGTTCTTC. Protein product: CASSSTTGTYYNEQFF.

The CDR3 sequence: CASSLYLVGYEQYF. CDR3 coding DNA: TGTGCCAGCAGCTTATATTTGGTTGGCTACGAGCAGTACTTC. The chain carries TRBV7-8 and TRBJ2-7; no clear D gene. The CDR3 is 14 residues long. The ends were cut back, 2 bases at V and 3 bases at J, with 11 bases in the middle. Germline CDR1 and CDR2: SGHVS and FQNEAQ.

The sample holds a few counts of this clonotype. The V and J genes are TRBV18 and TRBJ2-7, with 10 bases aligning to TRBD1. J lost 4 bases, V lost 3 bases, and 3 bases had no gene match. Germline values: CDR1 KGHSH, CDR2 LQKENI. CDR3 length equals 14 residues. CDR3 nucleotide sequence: TGTGCCAGCTCACCCGGGGACAGGGGATACGAGCAGTACTTC. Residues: CASSPGDRGYEQYF.

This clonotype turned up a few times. The CDR3 reads CASSLGDWTEAFF. In DNA form, the CDR3 reads TGTGCCAGCAGCCTGGGGGATTGGACTGAAGCTTTCTTT. The chain joins TRBV14 to TRBJ1-1, with D possibly matching TRBD1 (5 bases). Germline CDR1 reads SGHDN; CDR2 reads FVKESK. The CDR3 contains 13 residues. Trimming removed 4 bases from V and 5 bases from J, with 11 bases in between.

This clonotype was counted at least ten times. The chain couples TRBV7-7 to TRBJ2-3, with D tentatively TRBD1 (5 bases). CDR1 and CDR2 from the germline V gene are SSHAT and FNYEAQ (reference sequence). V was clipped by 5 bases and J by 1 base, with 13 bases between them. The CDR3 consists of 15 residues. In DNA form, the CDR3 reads TGTGCCAGCAGCCCCACGGTAGGGGGCACAGATACGCAGTATTTT. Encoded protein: CASSPTVGGTDTQYF. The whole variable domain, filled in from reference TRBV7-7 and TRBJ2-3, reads GAGVSQSPRYKVTKRGQDVTLRCDPISSHATLYWYQQALGQGPEFLTYFNYEAQPDKSGLPSDRFSAERPEGSISTLTIQRTEQRDSAMYRCASSPTVGGTDTQYFGPGTRLTVL.

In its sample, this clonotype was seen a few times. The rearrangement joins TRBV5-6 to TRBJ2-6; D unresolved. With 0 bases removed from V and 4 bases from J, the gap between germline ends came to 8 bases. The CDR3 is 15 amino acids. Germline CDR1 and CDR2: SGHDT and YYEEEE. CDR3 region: CASSLGVTGANVLTF. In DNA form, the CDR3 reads TGTGCCAGCAGCTTGGGGGTAACCGGGGCCAACGTCCTGACTTTC.